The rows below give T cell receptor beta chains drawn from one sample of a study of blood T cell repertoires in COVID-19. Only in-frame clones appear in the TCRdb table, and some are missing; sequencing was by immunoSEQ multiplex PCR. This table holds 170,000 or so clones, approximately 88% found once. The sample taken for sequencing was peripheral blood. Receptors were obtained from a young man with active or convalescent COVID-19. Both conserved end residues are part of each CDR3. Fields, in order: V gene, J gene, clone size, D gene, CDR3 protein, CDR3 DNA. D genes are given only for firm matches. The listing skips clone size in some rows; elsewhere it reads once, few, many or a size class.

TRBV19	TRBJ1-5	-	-	CASSSLPNQPQHF	TGTGCCAGTAGTTCACTACCCAATCAGCCCCAGCATTTT
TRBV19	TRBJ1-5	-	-	CASSSRGSNQPQHF	TGTGCCAGTAGTTCACGAGGGAGCAATCAGCCCCAGCATTTT
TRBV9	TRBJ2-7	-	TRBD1	CASSPGTGGLRQYF	TGTGCCAGCAGCCCCGGGACAGGGGGCCTGAGGCAGTACTTC
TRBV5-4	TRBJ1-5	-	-	CASSPGHPGGNQPQHF	TGTGCCAGCAGCCCGGGACATCCCGGGGGCAATCAGCCCCAGCATTTT
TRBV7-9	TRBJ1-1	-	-	CASSRRENTEAFF	TGTGCCAGCAGCAGGCGGGAGAACACTGAAGCTTTCTTT
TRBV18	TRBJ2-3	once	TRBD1	CASSLGQIDTDTQYF	TGTGCCAGCTCACTGGGACAGATAGACACAGATACGCAGTATTTT
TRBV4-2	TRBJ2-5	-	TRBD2	CASSQEAGGQTQYF	TGTGCCAGCAGCCAAGAAGCGGGGGGGCAGACCCAGTACTTC
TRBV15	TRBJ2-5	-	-	CATSRDRYQETQYF	TGTGCCACCAGCAGAGACAGGTACCAAGAGACCCAGTACTTC
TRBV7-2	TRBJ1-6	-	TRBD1	CASSFWGQGYSPLHF	TGTGCCAGCAGCTTTTGGGGACAGGGGTATTCACCCCTCCACTTT
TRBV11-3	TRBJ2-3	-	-	CASSKRQGTDTQYF	TGTGCCAGCAGCAAGAGACAGGGCACAGATACGCAGTATTTT
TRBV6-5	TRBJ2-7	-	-	CASNLHRSSYEQYF	TGTGCCAGCAACCTACATCGGAGCTCCTACGAGCAGTACTTC
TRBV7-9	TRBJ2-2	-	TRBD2	CASTLSGASGRELFF	TGTGCCAGCACCCTTAGTGGCGCTAGCGGACGGGAGCTGTTTTTT
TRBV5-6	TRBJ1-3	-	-	CASSFGGSGNTIYF	TGTGCCAGCAGCTTCGGGGGCTCTGGAAACACCATATATTTT
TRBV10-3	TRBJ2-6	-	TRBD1	CAISGGQGALSGANVLTF	TGTGCCATCAGTGGTGGACAGGGGGCTCTCTCTGGGGCCAACGTCCTGACTTTC
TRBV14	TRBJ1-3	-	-	CASSQGQKSGNTIYF	TGTGCCAGCAGCCAAGGTCAGAAATCTGGAAACACCATATATTTT
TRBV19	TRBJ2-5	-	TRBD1	CASSPLRDSKKTQYF	TGTGCCAGTAGTCCGCTTCGGGACAGCAAGAAGACCCAGTACTTC
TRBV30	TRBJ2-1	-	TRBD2	CACHPKRTSANGYNEQFF	TGTGCCTGCCATCCAAAGCGAACTAGCGCCAATGGCTACAATGAGCAGTTCTTC
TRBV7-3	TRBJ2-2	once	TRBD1	CASSTGQGADTGELFF	TGTGCCAGCAGTACGGGACAGGGGGCAGACACCGGGGAGCTGTTTTTT
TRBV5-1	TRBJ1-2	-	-	CASSHVGDLGAEGYTF	TGCGCCAGCAGCCACGTCGGGGACTTAGGTGCGGAAGGCTACACCTTC
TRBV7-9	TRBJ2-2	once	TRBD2	CASRLVGERGAWSTGELFF	TGTGCCAGCAGGTTAGTCGGCGAGCGGGGGGCCTGGAGCACCGGGGAGCTGTTTTTT
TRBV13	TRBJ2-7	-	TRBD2	CASSIRTSGATYEQYF	TGTGCCAGCAGCATCCGGACTAGCGGGGCAACCTACGAGCAGTACTTC
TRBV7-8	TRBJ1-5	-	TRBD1	CASSGTGQYQPQHF	TGTGCCAGCAGCGGGACAGGGCAATATCAGCCCCAGCATTTT
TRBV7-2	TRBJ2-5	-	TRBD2	CASSFGLAGETQYF	TGTGCCAGCAGCTTTGGACTAGCGGGAGAGACCCAGTACTTC
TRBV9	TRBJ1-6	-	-	CASSVGGYNSPLHF	TGTGCCAGCAGCGTAGGAGGTTATAATTCACCCCTCCACTTT
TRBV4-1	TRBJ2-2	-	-	CASSPRAGELFF	TGCGCCAGCAGCCCTCGAGCCGGGGAGCTGTTTTTT
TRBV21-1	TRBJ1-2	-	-	CASSKESTGGYGYTF	TGTGCCAGCAGCAAAGAATCGACAGGGGGGTATGGCTACACCTTC
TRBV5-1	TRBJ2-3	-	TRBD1	CASSLYGQGGDTQYF	TGCGCCAGCAGCTTGTACGGACAGGGAGGAGATACGCAGTATTTT
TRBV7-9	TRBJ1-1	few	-	CASRRGADTEAFF	TGTGCCAGCAGACGGGGGGCGGACACTGAAGCTTTCTTT
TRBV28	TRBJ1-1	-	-	CASSSKQGPNTEAFF	TGTGCCAGCAGTTCAAAACAGGGACCTAACACTGAAGCTTTCTTT
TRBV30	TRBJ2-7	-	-	CAWKSGGIYEQYF	TGTGCCTGGAAGTCAGGGGGGATCTACGAGCAGTACTTC
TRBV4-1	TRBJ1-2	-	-	CASSQQGNYGYTF	TGCGCCAGCAGCCAACAGGGAAACTATGGCTACACCTTC
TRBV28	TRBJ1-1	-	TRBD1	CASSLSGGNTEAFF	TGTGCCAGCAGTTTATCAGGGGGGAACACTGAAGCTTTCTTT
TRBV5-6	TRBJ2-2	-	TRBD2	CASSLGLAVIGELFF	TGTGCCAGCAGCTTGGGACTAGCTGTGATCGGGGAGCTGTTTTTT
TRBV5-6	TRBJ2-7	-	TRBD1	CASSPVSGTGGHEQYF	TGTGCCAGCAGCCCCGTGTCCGGGACAGGGGGACACGAGCAGTACTTC
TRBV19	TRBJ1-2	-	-	CASTHYDSIYTF	TGTGCCAGTACCCACTACGACAGTATCTACACCTTC
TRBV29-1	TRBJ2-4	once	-	CSGGDPTLQYF	TGCAGCGGAGGTGACCCAACTCTTCAGTACTTC
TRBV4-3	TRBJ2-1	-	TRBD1	CASSQEGQGAYNEQFF	TGCGCCAGCAGCCAGGAGGGACAGGGGGCTTACAATGAGCAGTTCTTC
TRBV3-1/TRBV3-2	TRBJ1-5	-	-	CASSQDNRARNQPQHF	TGTGCCAGCAGCCAAGACAACAGGGCAAGGAATCAGCCCCAGCATTTT
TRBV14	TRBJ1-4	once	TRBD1	CASSQNRDSRDLFF	TGTGCCAGCAGCCAAAATCGGGACAGTCGAGATCTTTTTTTT
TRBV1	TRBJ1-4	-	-	CTSSQVWRITNEKLFF	TGCACCAGCAGCCAAGTTTGGAGGATCACTAATGAAAAACTGTTTTTT
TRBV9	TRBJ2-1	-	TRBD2	CASSVALAGGSGYNEQFF	TGTGCCAGCAGCGTAGCACTAGCGGGAGGTTCGGGATACAATGAGCAGTTCTTC
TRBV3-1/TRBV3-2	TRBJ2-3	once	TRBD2	CASSSRAGVTDTQYF	TGTGCCAGCAGCTCGAGGGCGGGAGTTACAGATACGCAGTATTTT
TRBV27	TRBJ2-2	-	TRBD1	CASSPRQGVGNTGELFF	TGTGCCAGTAGCCCTCGTCAGGGGGTGGGGAACACCGGGGAGCTGTTTTTT
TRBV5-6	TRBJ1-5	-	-	CASSILNQPQHF	TGTGCCAGCAGCATCCTAAATCAGCCCCAGCATTTT
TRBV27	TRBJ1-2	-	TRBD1	CASSSTGRSTGARYGYTF	TGTGCCAGCAGTTCCACAGGAAGGTCGACAGGGGCTCGCTATGGCTACACCTTC
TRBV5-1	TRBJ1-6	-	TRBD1	CASSLDRGINSPLHF	TGCGCCAGCAGCTTGGACAGGGGGATAAATTCACCCCTCCACTTT
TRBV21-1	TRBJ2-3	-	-	CASSTRLAGRFTDTQYF	TGTGCCAGCAGCACCAGACTAGCGGGGAGATTCACAGATACGCAGTATTTT
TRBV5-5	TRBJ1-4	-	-	CASSSGDSTNEKLFF	TGTGCCAGCAGCTCGGGGGATAGTACTAATGAAAAACTGTTTTTT
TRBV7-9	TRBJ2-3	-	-	CASSLGASTDTQYF	TGTGCCAGCAGCTTAGGCGCTAGCACAGATACGCAGTATTTT
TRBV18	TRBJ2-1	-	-	CASSVYNEQFF	TGTGCCAGCTCCGTATACAATGAGCAGTTCTTC
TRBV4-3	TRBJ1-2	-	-	CASSQVPGGYGGYTF	TGCGCCAGCAGCCAAGTACCTGGGGGCTACGGTGGCTACACCTTC